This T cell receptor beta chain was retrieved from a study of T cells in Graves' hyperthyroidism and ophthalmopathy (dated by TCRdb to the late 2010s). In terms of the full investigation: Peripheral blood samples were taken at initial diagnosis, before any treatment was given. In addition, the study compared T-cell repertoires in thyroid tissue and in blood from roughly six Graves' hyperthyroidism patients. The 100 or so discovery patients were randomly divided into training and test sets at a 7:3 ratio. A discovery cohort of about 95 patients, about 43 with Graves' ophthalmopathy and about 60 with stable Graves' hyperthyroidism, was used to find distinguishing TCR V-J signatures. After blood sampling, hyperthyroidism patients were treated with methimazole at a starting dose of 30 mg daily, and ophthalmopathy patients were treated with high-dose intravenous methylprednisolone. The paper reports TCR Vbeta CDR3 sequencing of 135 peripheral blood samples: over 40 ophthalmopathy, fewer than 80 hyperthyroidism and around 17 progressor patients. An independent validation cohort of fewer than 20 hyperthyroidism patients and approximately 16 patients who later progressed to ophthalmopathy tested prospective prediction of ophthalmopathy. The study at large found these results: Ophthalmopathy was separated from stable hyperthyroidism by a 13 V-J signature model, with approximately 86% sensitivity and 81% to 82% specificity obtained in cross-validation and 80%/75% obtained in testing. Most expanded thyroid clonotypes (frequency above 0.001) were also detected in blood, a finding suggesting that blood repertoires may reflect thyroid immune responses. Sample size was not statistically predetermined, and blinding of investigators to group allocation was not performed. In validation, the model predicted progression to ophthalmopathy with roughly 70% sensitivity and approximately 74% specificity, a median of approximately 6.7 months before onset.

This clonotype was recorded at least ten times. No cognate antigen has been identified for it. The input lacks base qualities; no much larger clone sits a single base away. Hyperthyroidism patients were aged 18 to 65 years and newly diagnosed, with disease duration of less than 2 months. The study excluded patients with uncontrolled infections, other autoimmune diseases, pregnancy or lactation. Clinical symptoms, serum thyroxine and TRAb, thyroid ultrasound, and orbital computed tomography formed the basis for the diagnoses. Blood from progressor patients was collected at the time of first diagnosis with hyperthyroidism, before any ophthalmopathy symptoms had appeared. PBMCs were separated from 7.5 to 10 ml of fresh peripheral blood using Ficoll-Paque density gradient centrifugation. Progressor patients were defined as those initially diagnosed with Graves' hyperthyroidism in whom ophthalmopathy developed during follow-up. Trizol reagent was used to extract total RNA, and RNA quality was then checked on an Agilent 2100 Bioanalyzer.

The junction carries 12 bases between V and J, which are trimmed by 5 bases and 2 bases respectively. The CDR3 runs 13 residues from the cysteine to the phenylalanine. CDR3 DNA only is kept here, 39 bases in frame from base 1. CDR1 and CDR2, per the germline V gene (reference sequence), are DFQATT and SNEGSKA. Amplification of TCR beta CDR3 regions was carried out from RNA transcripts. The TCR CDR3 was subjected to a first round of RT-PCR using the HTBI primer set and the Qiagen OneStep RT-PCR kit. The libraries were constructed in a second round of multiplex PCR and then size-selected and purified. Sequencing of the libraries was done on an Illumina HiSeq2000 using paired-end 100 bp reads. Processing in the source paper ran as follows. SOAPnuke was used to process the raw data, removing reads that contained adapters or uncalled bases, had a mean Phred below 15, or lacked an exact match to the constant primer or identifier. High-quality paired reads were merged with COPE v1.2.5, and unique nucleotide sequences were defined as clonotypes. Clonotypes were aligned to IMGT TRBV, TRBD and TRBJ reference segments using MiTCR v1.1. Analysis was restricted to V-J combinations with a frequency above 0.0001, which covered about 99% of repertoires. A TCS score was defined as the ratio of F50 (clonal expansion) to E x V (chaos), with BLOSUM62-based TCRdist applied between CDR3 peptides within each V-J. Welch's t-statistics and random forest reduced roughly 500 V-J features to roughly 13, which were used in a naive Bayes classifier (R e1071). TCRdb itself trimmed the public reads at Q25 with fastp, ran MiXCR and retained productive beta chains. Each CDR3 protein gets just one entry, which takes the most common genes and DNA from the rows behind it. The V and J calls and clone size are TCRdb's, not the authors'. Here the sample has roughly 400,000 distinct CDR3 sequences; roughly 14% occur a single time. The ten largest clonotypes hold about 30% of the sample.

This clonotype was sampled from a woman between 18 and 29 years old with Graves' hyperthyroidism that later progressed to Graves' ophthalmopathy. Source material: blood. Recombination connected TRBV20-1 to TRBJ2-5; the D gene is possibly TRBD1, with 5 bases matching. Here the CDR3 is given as CSAPGDSQETQYF. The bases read TGCAGTGCTCCGGGCGACAGTCAAGAGACCCAGTACTTC.